The next 31 T cell receptor beta chains were all read from a single sample in a study of neoadjuvant anti-PD-1 for oral cavity cancer. Clones were sequenced by immunoSEQ multiplex PCR, and TCRdb holds only the in-frame ones, with some missing. The table lists fewer than 20,000 clones, approximately 70% of them singletons. The sample in question was PBMCs, obtained before nivolumab (anti-PD-1) treatment. These receptors were obtained from a person aged 35-80 years with oral cavity squamous cell carcinoma.

The rearrangement links TRBV25-1 to TRBJ2-2, with TRBD1 identical over 8 bases. V lost 3 bases and J lost 3; bases outside the gene matches: 3. CDR1 is MGHDK and CDR2 is SYGVNS in the germline V gene. The CDR3 extends over 15 amino acids. The CDR3: CASSELDRDTGELFF. The CDR3 DNA follows: TGTGCCAGCAGTGAGTTGGACAGGGACACCGGGGAGCTGTTTTTT.

A single count supports this clone. V and J are TRBV5-1 and TRBJ2-7; the match to TRBD2 covers 10 bases. The CDR3 contains 17 residues. The trim removed 0 bases at V and 3 bases at J, leaving 9 bases unmatched. Per germline, CDR1 SGHRS and CDR2 YFSETQ. DNA of the CDR3: TGCGCCAGCAGCTTGGGGGCTAGCGGGAGCATGAACTACGAGCAGTACTTC. This encodes CASSLGASGSMNYEQYF.

The chain combines TRBV27 with TRBJ2-6, with D uncertain. V gave up 5 bases and J gave up 2 bases, with 10 bases separating them. The CDR3 length is 15 residues. Germline loops: CDR1 MNHEY, CDR2 SMNVEV (reference sequence). The chain's CDR3 is CASSDLGTGANVLTF. CDR3 nucleotide sequence: TGTGCCAGCAGTGACCTCGGTACTGGGGCCAACGTCCTGACTTTC. Supplemented by reference TRBV27 and TRBJ2-6, the full variable domain reads EAQVTQNPRYLITVTGKKLTVTCSQNMNHEYMSWYRQDPGLGLRQIYYSMNVEVTDKGDVPEGYKVSRKEKRNFPLILESPSPNQTSLYFCASSDLGTGANVLTFGAGSRLTVL.

This clone was detected a few times. This sequence joins TRBV28 and TRBJ2-6; D uncertain. Germline CDR1 reads MDHEN; CDR2 reads SYDVKM. V was clipped by 7 bases and J by 0 bases, with 7 bases between them. The CDR3 runs to 14 residues. The CDR3 DNA sequence: TGTGCCAGCACCACGAGCTCTGGGGCCAACGTCCTGACTTTC. Amino acids: CASTTSSGANVLTF. Looking up the rest from reference TRBV28 and TRBJ2-6 gives the full variable domain: DVKVTQSSRYLVKRTGEKVFLECVQDMDHENMFWYRQDPGLGLRLIYFSYDVKMKEKGDIPEGYSVSREKKERFSLILESASTNQTSMYLCASTTSSGANVLTFGAGSRLTVL.

The chain has TRBV7-3 and TRBJ2-1; D is possibly TRBD1 (5 bases). Germline-derived CDR1 and CDR2 are SGHTA and FQGTGA. Between the trimmed V and J ends, which lost 4 bases and 9 bases, there was a span of 13 bases. There are 13 residues in the CDR3. CDR3 nucleotides: TGTGCCAGCAGCTCCTCCAGGGAAGGTGAGCAGTTCTTC. Protein product: CASSSSREGEQFF.

Only one count was recorded for this clone. This sequence joins TRBV27 and TRBJ2-5; possible D gene TRBD1, 6 bases. V lost 7 bases and J lost 4, with 13 bases in between. There are 13 residues in the CDR3. In germline, CDR1 is MNHEY, CDR2 SMNVEV (reference sequence). The DNA of the CDR3 is TGTGCCAGCAACAGGGCTCTTGGAGAGACCCAGTACTTC. It specifies CASNRALGETQYF.

This CDR3 is CASRPDGYTF. The CDR3 DNA follows: TGTGCCAGCAGGCCAGATGGCTACACCTTC. The chain employs TRBV2 and TRBJ1-2; unclear D gene. V gave up 6 bases and J gave up 6 bases, with 5 bases separating them. The length of the CDR3 is 10 residues. The V gene's germline CDR1 is SNHLY and CDR2 FYNNEI.

This chain uses TRBV27 with TRBJ2-6; D tentatively reads TRBD1 or TRBD2 (5 bases each). V was pared by 2 bases and J by 0 bases, with 20 bases between. There are 20 residues in the CDR3. From germline, CDR1 is MNHEY and CDR2 SMNVEV (reference sequence). CDR3 region: CASSLRGPGPRVSGANVLTF. The CDR3 DNA reads TGTGCCAGCAGTTTAAGGGGTCCGGGACCTCGCGTCTCTGGGGCCAACGTCCTGACTTTC.

The chain recombines TRBV28 with TRBJ2-7, with 7 bases lining up with TRBD1. Germline CDR1 and CDR2: MDHEN and SYDVKM. J gave up 0 bases and V 6 bases, and 5 bases lay outside the gene matches. The CDR3 has 14 amino acids. CDR3 DNA: TGTGCCAGCAGAGCACAGGGGATCTCCTACGAGCAGTACTTC. Translating it yields CASRAQGISYEQYF. The variable domain in full, completed from reference TRBV28 and TRBJ2-7, reads DVKVTQSSRYLVKRTGEKVFLECVQDMDHENMFWYRQDPGLGLRLIYFSYDVKMKEKGDIPEGYSVSREKKERFSLILESASTNQTSMYLCASRAQGISYEQYFGPGTRLTVT.

V and J are TRBV6-1 and TRBJ2-3; D is uncertain. This CDR3 comprises 13 residues. The V end lost 3 bases, the J end lost 2 bases, and 6 bases lay between the germline ends. CDR1 and CDR2 from the germline V gene are MNHNS and SASEGT. The CDR3 nucleotides are TGTGCCAGCAGTGACAGGATCACAGATACGCAGTATTTT. Translating it yields CASSDRITDTQYF.

The chain recombines TRBV28 with TRBJ2-1; 7 positions agree with TRBD1. Germline V gene lookup returns CDR1 MDHEN and CDR2 SYDVKM. V shed 7 bases and J 4 bases; nucleotides not matched to a gene: 19. The CDR3 contains 18 residues. The CDR3 loop reads CASNKRSLDRSYYNEQFF. The CDR3 nucleotides read TGTGCCAGCAACAAAAGGAGTCTGGACAGGAGCTATTACAATGAGCAGTTCTTC.

The chain is built from TRBV29-1 and TRBJ2-7; 10 bases map to TRBD2. V shed 3 bases and J 12 bases; nucleotides not matched to a gene: 11. The germline CDR1 and CDR2 sequences are SQVTM and ANQGSEA. The CDR3 is made up of 13 amino acids. In DNA, the CDR3 is TGCAGCGTTGACAGTTCCCTAGCGGGAGTACGGTACTTC. Its protein is CSVDSSLAGVRYF.

The chain combines TRBV28 with TRBJ2-7; D may be TRBD1 (6 bases). CDR1 MDHEN and CDR2 SYDVKM come from the germline V gene. V gave up 6 bases and J gave up 3 bases, with 15 bases separating them. CDR3 length: 14 amino acids. CDR3 bases: TGTGCCAGCAGATACAGGGCTCAGAGCTACGAGCAGTACTTC. Translating gives CASRYRAQSYEQYF.

This clone was counted only a few times. The gene calls are TRBV5-1 and TRBJ2-7, with D perhaps assigned TRBD1 or TRBD2 (5 bases each). The CDR3 loop spans 14 amino acids. The germline CDR1 and CDR2 sequences are SGHRS and YFSETQ. V was pared by 3 bases and J by 4 bases, with 14 bases between. The CDR3 DNA reads TGCGCCAGCAGCTCCCTCGGGACCGCATACGAGCAGTACTTC. Its protein is CASSSLGTAYEQYF.

CDR3 loop: CASSLEGTLGSQYF. The CDR3 nucleotides read TGTGCCAGCAGCTTAGAGGGCACACTAGGGTCGCAGTATTTT. The chain couples TRBV11-3 to TRBJ2-3; possible D gene TRBD2, 5 bases. The germline V and J ends were trimmed by 0 bases and 10 bases, with 14 bases remaining between them. Germline V lookup: CDR1 SGHNT, CDR2 YENEEA. The length of the CDR3 is 14 residues.

This clone was observed a few times. This sequence joins TRBV7-8 and TRBJ2-7; weak D call: TRBD1 (5 bases). Germline V gene sequence: CDR1 SGHVS, CDR2 FQNEAQ. With 5 bases removed from V and 2 bases from J, the gap between germline ends came to 19 bases. There are 16 residues in the CDR3. The CDR3 bases are TGTGCCAGCAGCCGAACAGTTACAGGCGGCACCTACGAGCAGTACTTC. It encodes CASSRTVTGGTYEQYF.

This clone appeared a few times. The CDR3 spells CAIRLEENTEAFF. DNA of the CDR3: TGTGCCATCAGATTGGAGGAGAACACTGAAGCTTTCTTT. The V gene is TRBV10-3, the J gene TRBJ1-1; D is uncertain. V lost 6 bases, J lost 1 base, and 9 bases lay in between. Germline CDR1 and CDR2: ENHRY and SYGVKD. The CDR3 extends over 13 amino acids.

V usage is TRBV5-1 and J usage is TRBJ2-1; 14 bases are shared with TRBD2. The CDR3 covers 18 residues. With 0 bases clipped from V and 9 bases from J, the junction kept 11 bases outside the gene matches. Germline loops: CDR1 SGHRS, CDR2 YFSETQ. This chain's CDR3 is CASSLGGPGTSGSGEQFF. CDR3 nucleotides: TGCGCCAGCAGCTTGGGGGGCCCCGGGACTAGCGGGAGCGGTGAGCAGTTCTTC.

CDR3 loop: CASSYQRRGGGYTF. For the CDR3, the DNA is TGTGCCAGCAGTTACCAGCGAAGGGGTGGCGGCTACACCTTC. The rearrangement uses TRBV6-5 and TRBJ1-2, with TRBD1 as a possible D gene (5 bases). CDR1 is MNHEY, CDR2 SVGAGI, per germline. The V and J ends lost 2 bases and 8 bases respectively, with 15 bases between them. The CDR3 contains 14 residues.

The J gene is TRBJ2-1, the V gene TRBV5-1; TRBD2 aligns across 7 bases. The germline V gene encodes CDR1 SGHRS and CDR2 YFSETQ. This CDR3 contains 15 residues. Unmatched junction bases numbered 8, after V lost 0 bases and J lost 8 bases. The CDR3 region is CASSLEGRGSHEQFF. The DNA for the CDR3 is TGCGCCAGCAGCTTGGAGGGACGCGGGAGCCATGAGCAGTTCTTC.

This clone has only one observation. In nucleotides, the CDR3 is TGTGCCAGCAGTTTGAGGGGGGTCTATGGCTACACCTTC. This codes for CASSLRGVYGYTF. The genes are TRBV27 and TRBJ1-2; D is perhaps TRBD1 (6 bases). This CDR3 comprises 13 residues. Trimming stripped 3 bases from V and 4 bases from J, with 9 bases between. Per germline, CDR1 MNHEY and CDR2 SMNVEV (reference sequence).

The V and J genes are TRBV10-3 and TRBJ2-3, with D hard to call. V lost 6 bases to trimming and J lost 2 bases, with 18 bases between them. The CDR3 is 16 amino acids. Germline V lookup: CDR1 ENHRY, CDR2 SYGVKD. The CDR3 DNA reads as TGTGCCATCAGCGGTCCCCGGGCCCTTCTCACAGATACGCAGTATTTT. Translated, it gives CAISGPRALLTDTQYF.

The V and J genes are TRBV30 and TRBJ1-5, with no clear D. Germline CDR1 GTSNPN, CDR2 SVGIG (reference sequence). The CDR3 sequence is 14 residues long. Trimming left V 0 bases short and J 5 bases short, with 11 bases between. The CDR3 DNA is TGTGCCTGGAGTGTTACGACACTTTATCAGCCCCAGCATTTT. Translating it yields CAWSVTTLYQPQHF. Supplemented by reference TRBV30 and TRBJ1-5, the full variable domain reads SQTIHQWPATLVQPVGSPLSLECTVEGTSNPNLYWYRQAAGRGLQLLFYSVGIGQISSEVPQNLSASRPQDRQFILSSKKLLLSDSGFYLCAWSVTTLYQPQHFGDGTRLSIL.

This rearrangement joins TRBV30 to TRBJ2-3, with 7 bases identical to TRBD2. The CDR3 loop spans 15 amino acids. Germline V lookup: CDR1 GTSNPN, CDR2 SVGIG (reference sequence). Trimming took 2 bases from V and 5 from J; bases not matched to a gene: 10. CDR3 region: CAWSPMGGPGDTQYF. CDR3 nucleotides: TGTGCCTGGAGTCCCATGGGAGGGCCAGGAGATACGCAGTATTTT.

The sample holds a few counts of this clone. The chain is built from TRBV28 and TRBJ1-2, with D unclear. V was clipped by 5 bases and J by 0 bases, with 19 bases between them. The CDR3 runs 17 residues. The germline gives CDR1 MDHEN, CDR2 SYDVKM. The CDR3 DNA is TGTGCCAGCAGTCGCGACATCCGTCTTGGGGCTAACTATGGCTACACCTTC. Its protein is CASSRDIRLGANYGYTF.

The J gene is TRBJ2-1, the V gene TRBV6-5, with 13 bases lining up with TRBD2. Germline V lookup: CDR1 MNHEY, CDR2 SVGAGI. The CDR3 is 16 residues long. J was trimmed by 7 bases and V by 2 bases; bases with no gene match: 5. This CDR3 reads CASSYPTSGRGNEQFF. CDR3 coding DNA: TGTGCCAGCAGTTACCCCACTAGCGGGAGGGGGAATGAGCAGTTCTTC.

This chain links TRBV6-1 with TRBJ2-2; 11 bases align to TRBD2. Looked up from germline, CDR1 is MNHNS and CDR2 is SASEGT. The CDR3 consists of 20 residues. V gave up 0 bases and J gave up 0 bases; unmatched junction bases: 9. CDR3 sequence: CASSEAGISSGRPNTGELFF. Here the CDR3 DNA reads TGTGCCAGCAGTGAAGCAGGGATTTCTAGCGGGAGGCCGAACACCGGGGAGCTGTTTTTT.

V gene TRBV27 combines with J gene TRBJ1-3; D not certain. Germline-derived CDR1 and CDR2 are MNHEY and SMNVEV (reference sequence). The CDR3 runs 13 residues. V lost 7 bases and J lost 0, with 7 bases in between. As DNA, the CDR3 is TGTGCCAGCATTTCCGACTCTGGAAACACCATATATTTT. It codes for CASISDSGNTIYF.

The gene calls are TRBV28 and TRBJ2-1; 9 bases fit TRBD2. The germline gives CDR1 MDHEN, CDR2 SYDVKM. CDR3 length: 16 amino acids. With 6 bases clipped from V and 6 bases from J, the junction kept 12 bases outside the gene matches. CDR3 in DNA: TGTGCCAGCAGGATGACTAGCGGCCGTCTGGTCAATGAGCAGTTCTTC. This sequence encodes CASRMTSGRLVNEQFF. Based on the CDR3 plus reference TRBV28 and TRBJ2-1, the full variable domain is DVKVTQSSRYLVKRTGEKVFLECVQDMDHENMFWYRQDPGLGLRLIYFSYDVKMKEKGDIPEGYSVSREKKERFSLILESASTNQTSMYLCASRMTSGRLVNEQFFGPGTRLTVL.

The CDR3 DNA reads TGTGCCAGTAGGTCAGTGGGGCAGCCGAACACTGAAGCTTTCTTT. This sequence encodes CASRSVGQPNTEAFF. The chain has TRBV19 and TRBJ1-1, with D perhaps TRBD1 (5 bases). Germline assignment: CDR1 LNHDA and CDR2 SQIVND (reference sequence). The CDR3 is made up of 15 amino acids. V gave up 6 bases and J gave up 1 base, with 15 bases separating them.

CDR3 residues: CASTATGGVWGYTF. The CDR3 DNA follows: TGTGCCAGCACCGCGACAGGGGGAGTTTGGGGCTACACCTTC. This chain links TRBV6-5 with TRBJ1-2; 9 positions agree with TRBD1. Germline V gene data show CDR1 as MNHEY and CDR2 as SVGAGI. V dropped 7 bases and J dropped 8; count of bases not matched to a gene: 11. The CDR3 runs 14 residues.